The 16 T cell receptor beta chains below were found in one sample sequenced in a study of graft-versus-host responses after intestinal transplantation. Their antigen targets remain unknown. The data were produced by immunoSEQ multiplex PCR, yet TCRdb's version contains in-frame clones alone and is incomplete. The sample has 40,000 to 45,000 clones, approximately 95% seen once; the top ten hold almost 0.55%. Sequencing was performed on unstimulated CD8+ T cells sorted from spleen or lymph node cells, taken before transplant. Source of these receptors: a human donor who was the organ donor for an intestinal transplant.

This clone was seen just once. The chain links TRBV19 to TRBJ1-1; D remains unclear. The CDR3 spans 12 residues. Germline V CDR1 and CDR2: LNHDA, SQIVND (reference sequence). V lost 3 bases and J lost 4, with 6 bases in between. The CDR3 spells CASSIGLTEAFF. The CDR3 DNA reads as TGTGCCAGTAGTATCGGGCTCACTGAAGCTTTCTTT.

The CDR3 is CASSQITSENGDTQYF. CDR3 DNA sequence: TGCGCCAGCAGCCAGATAACTAGCGAGAATGGGGATACGCAGTATTTT. The chain carries TRBV4-3 and TRBJ2-3; the match to TRBD2 covers 7 bases. V trimming: 3 bases; J trimming: 6 bases; junction bases outside the gene matches: 12. There are 16 residues in the CDR3. Germline V gene lookup returns CDR1 LGHNA and CDR2 YSLEER.

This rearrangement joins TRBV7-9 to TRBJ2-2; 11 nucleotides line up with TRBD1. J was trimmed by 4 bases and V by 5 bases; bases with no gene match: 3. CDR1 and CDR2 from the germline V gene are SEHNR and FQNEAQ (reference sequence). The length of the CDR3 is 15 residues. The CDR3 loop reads CASSEGQGVTGELFF. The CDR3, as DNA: TGTGCCAGCAGCGAGGGACAGGGGGTCACCGGGGAGCTGTTTTTT.

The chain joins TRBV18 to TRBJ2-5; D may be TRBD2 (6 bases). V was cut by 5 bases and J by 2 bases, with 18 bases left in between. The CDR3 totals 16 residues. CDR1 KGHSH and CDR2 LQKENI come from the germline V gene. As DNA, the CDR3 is TGTGCCAGCTCAGAGGGACTCCCCTCGCCTCAAGAGACCCAGTACTTC. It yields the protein CASSEGLPSPQETQYF.

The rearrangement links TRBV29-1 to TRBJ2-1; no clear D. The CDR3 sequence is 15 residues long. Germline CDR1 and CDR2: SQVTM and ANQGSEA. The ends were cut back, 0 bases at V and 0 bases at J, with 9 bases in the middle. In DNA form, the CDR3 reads TGCAGCGTTGAAGATACAGCGAGCTCCTACAATGAGCAGTTCTTC. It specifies CSVEDTASSYNEQFF.

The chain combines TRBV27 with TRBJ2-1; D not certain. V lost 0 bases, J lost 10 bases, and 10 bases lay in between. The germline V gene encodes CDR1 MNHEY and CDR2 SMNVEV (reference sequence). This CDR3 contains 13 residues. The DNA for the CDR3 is TGTGCCAGCAGTTTATCGAGGTATTTCGAGCAGTTCTTC. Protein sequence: CASSLSRYFEQFF.

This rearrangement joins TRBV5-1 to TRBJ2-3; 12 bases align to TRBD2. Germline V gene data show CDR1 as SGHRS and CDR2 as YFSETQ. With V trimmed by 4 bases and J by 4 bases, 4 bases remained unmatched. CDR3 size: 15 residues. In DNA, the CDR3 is TGCGCCAGCAGCATTTCTAGCGGGGGGGCAGATACGCAGTATTTT. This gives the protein CASSISSGGADTQYF. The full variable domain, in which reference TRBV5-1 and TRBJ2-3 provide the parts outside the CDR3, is KAGVTQTPRYLIKTRGQQVTLSCSPISGHRSVSWYQQTPGQGLQFLFEYFSETQRNKGNFPGRFSGRQFSNSRSEMNVSTLELGDSALYLCASSISSGGADTQYFGPGTRLTVL.

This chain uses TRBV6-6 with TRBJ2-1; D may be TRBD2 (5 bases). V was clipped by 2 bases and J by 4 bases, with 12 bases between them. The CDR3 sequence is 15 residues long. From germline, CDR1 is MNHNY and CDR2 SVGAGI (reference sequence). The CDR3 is CASSYAHGMYNEQFF. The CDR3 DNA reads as TGTGCCAGCAGTTACGCCCACGGGATGTACAATGAGCAGTTCTTC.

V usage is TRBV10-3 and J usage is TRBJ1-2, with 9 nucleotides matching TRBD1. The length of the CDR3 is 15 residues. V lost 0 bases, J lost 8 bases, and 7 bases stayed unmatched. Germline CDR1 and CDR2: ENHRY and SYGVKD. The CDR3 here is CAISESGQGPWGYTF. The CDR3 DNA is TGTGCCATCAGTGAGTCTGGACAGGGGCCCTGGGGCTACACCTTC.

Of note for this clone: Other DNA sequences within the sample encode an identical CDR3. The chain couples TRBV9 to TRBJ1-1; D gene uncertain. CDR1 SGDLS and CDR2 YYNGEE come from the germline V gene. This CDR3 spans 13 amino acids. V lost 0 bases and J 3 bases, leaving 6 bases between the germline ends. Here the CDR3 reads CASSVGGDTEAFF. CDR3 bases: TGTGCCAGCAGCGTAGGTGGGGACACTGAAGCTTTCTTT.

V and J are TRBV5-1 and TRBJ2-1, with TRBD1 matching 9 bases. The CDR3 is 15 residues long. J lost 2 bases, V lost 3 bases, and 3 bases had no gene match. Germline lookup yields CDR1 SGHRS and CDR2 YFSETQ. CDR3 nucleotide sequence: TGCGCCAGCAGCTCCGGGACAGGGACCTACAATGAGCAGTTCTTC. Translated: CASSSGTGTYNEQFF.

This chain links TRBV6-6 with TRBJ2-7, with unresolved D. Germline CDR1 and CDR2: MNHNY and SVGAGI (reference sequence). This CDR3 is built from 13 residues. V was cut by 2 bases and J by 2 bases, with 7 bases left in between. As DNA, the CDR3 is TGTGCCAGCAGTTACGGTGTAGCCTACGAGCAGTACTTC. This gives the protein CASSYGVAYEQYF.

CDR3 DNA sequence: TGTGCCAGCAGTAGACAGGAGAATTCACCCCTCCACTTT. Its protein product is CASSRQENSPLHF. The rearrangement links TRBV27 to TRBJ1-6; D is perhaps TRBD1 (6 bases). Germline CDR1 reads MNHEY; CDR2 reads SMNVEV (reference sequence). V was pared by 5 bases and J by 7 bases, with 9 bases between. The CDR3 has 13 amino acids.

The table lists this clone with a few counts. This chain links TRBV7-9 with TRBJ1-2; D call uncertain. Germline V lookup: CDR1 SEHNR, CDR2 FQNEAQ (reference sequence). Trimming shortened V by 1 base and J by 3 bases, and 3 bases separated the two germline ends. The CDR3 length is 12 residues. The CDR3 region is CASSLGDYGYTF. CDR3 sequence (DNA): TGTGCCAGCAGCTTAGGAGACTATGGCTACACCTTC.

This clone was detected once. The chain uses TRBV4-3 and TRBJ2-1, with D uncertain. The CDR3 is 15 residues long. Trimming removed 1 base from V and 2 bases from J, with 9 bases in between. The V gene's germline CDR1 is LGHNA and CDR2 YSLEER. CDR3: CASSQGASAYNEQFF. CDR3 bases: TGCGCCAGCAGCCAAGGGGCTTCGGCCTACAATGAGCAGTTCTTC.

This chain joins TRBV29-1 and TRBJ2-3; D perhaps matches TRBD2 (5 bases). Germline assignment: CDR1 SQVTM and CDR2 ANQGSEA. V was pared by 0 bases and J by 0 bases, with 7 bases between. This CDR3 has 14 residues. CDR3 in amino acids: CSVEEADSTDTQYF. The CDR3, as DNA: TGCAGCGTTGAAGAAGCGGACAGCACAGATACGCAGTATTTT.